The rows below give T cell receptor beta chains drawn from one sample of a study of blood T cell repertoires in COVID-19. Clones were read by immunoSEQ multiplex PCR, and TCRdb kept only the in-frame ones, dropping some. In the table there are approximately 140,000 clones, about four fifths of which are singletons. The sequenced sample was peripheral blood. The source is a man aged 40-55 years with active or convalescent COVID-19. CDR3s include the opening cysteine and the closing phenylalanine or tryptophan. D genes are given only for firm matches. Size tells how often a clone was seen (once, few, many) or the class of an expanded clone, and some rows leave it out.

clone size | J gene | V gene | CDR3 length | D gene | CDR3 DNA | CDR3 protein
once | TRBJ2-3 | TRBV14 | 14 | . | TGTGCCAGCAGCCAAACCAGGGGCACAGATACGCAGTATTTT | CASSQTRGTDTQYF
few | TRBJ1-5 | TRBV4-2 | 16 | . | TGTGCCAGCAGCCAAGATTATGGAGGGGACAATCAGCCCCAGCATTTT | CASSQDYGGDNQPQHF
. | TRBJ1-5 | TRBV12-3/TRBV12-4 | 13 | . | TGTGCCAGCAGTTTAAGGACAGACCAGCCCCAGCATTTT | CASSLRTDQPQHF
. | TRBJ1-2 | TRBV4-1 | 17 | TRBD1 | TGCGCCAGCAGCCACAATAATGCCGGACAGGGTAACTATGGCTACACCTTC | CASSHNNAGQGNYGYTF
. | TRBJ1-3 | TRBV5-4 | 13 | . | TGTGCCAGCAGCTTGGGTGACATCAACACCATATATTTT | CASSLGDINTIYF
many | TRBJ2-1 | TRBV7-2 | 15 | . | TGTGCCAGCAGCTTAGGGTCGGGCTCCTACAATGAGCAGTTCTTC | CASSLGSGSYNEQFF
few | TRBJ1-3 | TRBV2 | 15 | . | TGTGCCAGCAGCCCCGGACAGAGCTCTGGAAACACCATATATTTT | CASSPGQSSGNTIYF
. | TRBJ2-6 | TRBV18 | 17 | TRBD1 | TGTGCCAGCTCACCACCGACAGGGGGGGCTGGGGCCAACGTCCTGACTTTC | CASSPPTGGAGANVLTF
. | TRBJ2-2 | TRBV7-2 | 16 | TRBD1 | TGTGCCAGCAGCTTGGGACAGGGGGCGAACACCGGGGAGCTGTTTTTT | CASSLGQGANTGELFF
. | TRBJ1-5 | TRBV27 | 18 | . | TGTGCCAGCAGCCGAACCCTCGGACAGCCAAAGACTAATCAGCCCCAGCATTTT | CASSRTLGQPKTNQPQHF
. | TRBJ2-2 | TRBV3-1/TRBV3-2 | 14 | TRBD2 | TGTGCCAGCAGCCGCAACGGGGGGGCCGGGGAGCTGTTTTTT | CASSRNGGAGELFF
. | TRBJ1-1 | TRBV7-9 | 13 | . | TGTGCCAGCAGCTTAGGTGGGGGCAGCGAAGCTTTCTTT | CASSLGGGSEAFF
. | TRBJ2-1 | TRBV7-3 | 13 | . | TGTGCCAGCAGCTTCGGGCTAGCGCATGAGCAGTTCTTC | CASSFGLAHEQFF
few | TRBJ1-5 | TRBV30 | 14 | TRBD1 | TGTGCCTGGAGCCATGGACAGGGGGCTCAGCCCCAGCATTTT | CAWSHGQGAQPQHF
. | TRBJ1-2 | TRBV11-2 | 16 | . | TGTGCCAGCAGCCAACCAGGGACACACCGGTTAAATGGCTACACCTTC | CASSQPGTHRLNGYTF
. | TRBJ1-2 | TRBV6-5 | 15 | . | TGTGCCGGCGGCTTAGAAGGAGGTCTTTCCTATGGCTACACCTTC | CAGGLEGGLSYGYTF
. | TRBJ2-7 | TRBV5-1 | 16 | . | TGCGCCAGCAGACCTCTCGGCACAGTCGCGCGAAGGGAGCAGTACTTC | CASRPLGTVARREQYF
. | TRBJ1-5 | TRBV7-9 | 13 | . | TGTGCCAGCAGCCTGCAGGGTAACCAGCCCCAGCATTTT | CASSLQGNQPQHF
. | TRBJ2-7 | TRBV19 | 13 | . | TGTGCCAGTAGTATCACCCCAGGCTACGAGCAGTACTTC | CASSITPGYEQYF
. | TRBJ2-7 | TRBV2 | 14 | TRBD2 | TGTGCCAGCAGGAGAAGGCGGGGGGACCTCGAGCAGTACTTC | CASRRRRGDLEQYF
. | TRBJ1-6 | TRBV5-5 | 13 | . | TGTGCCAGCAGGTCACACGGGGATACACCCCTCCACTTT | CASRSHGDTPLHF
. | TRBJ1-1 | TRBV14 | 14 | . | TGTGCCAGCAGCCAAGATAACAGGGTGGCTGAAGCTTTCTTT | CASSQDNRVAEAFF
few | TRBJ2-7 | TRBV4-1 | 15 | TRBD1 | TGCGCCAGCAGCCTGGGGGACAGGGGAGCCTACGAGCAGTACTTC | CASSLGDRGAYEQYF
. | TRBJ2-5 | TRBV11-2 | 15 | TRBD2 | TGTGCCAGCAGCTTATCAGCTAGCGGGGCCGAGACCCAGTACTTC | CASSLSASGAETQYF
. | TRBJ2-7 | TRBV21-1 | 15 | . | TGTGCCAGCAGAGAGACAAAGGGGGTCGGGTACGAGCAGTACTTC | CASRETKGVGYEQYF
. | TRBJ2-1 | TRBV21-1 | 18 | . | TGTGCCAGCATCCTTAGCGGGGGGGCGGTGGGCTCCTACAATGAGCAGTTCTTC | CASILSGGAVGSYNEQFF
. | TRBJ2-5 | TRBV29-1 | 10 | . | TGCAGCGTTACGGAAGAGACCCAGTACTTC | CSVTEETQYF
. | TRBJ1-2 | TRBV4-1 | 19 | . | TGCGCCAGCAGCCAAGCCACCCGGGGGGGGGCCTCGCGGGGCTATGGCTACACCTTC | CASSQATRGGASRGYGYTF
. | TRBJ1-2 | TRBV11-2 | 13 | . | TGTGCCAGCAGCTTAGAAGGGGCGTCGGGCTACACCTTC | CASSLEGASGYTF
. | TRBJ1-1 | TRBV5-1 | 13 | . | TGCGCCAGCAGTCAGGGACAGAACACTGAAGCTTTCTTT | CASSQGQNTEAFF
. | TRBJ2-7 | TRBV18 | 14 | TRBD1 | TGTGCCAGCTCACCAGGACAGGGGGCGCGCGAGCAGTACTTC | CASSPGQGAREQYF
. | TRBJ1-6 | TRBV19 | 13 | . | TGTGCCAGTAGAGCAGGGTATAATTCACCCCTCCACTTT | CASRAGYNSPLHF
. | TRBJ1-5 | TRBV9 | 15 | . | TGTGCCAGCAGCGTATCCGGGACAAGGGATCAGCCCCAGCATTTT | CASSVSGTRDQPQHF
. | TRBJ2-7 | TRBV14 | 12 | . | TGTGCCAGCAGCCCGAATGGGGGGGAGCAGTACTTC | CASSPNGGEQYF
. | TRBJ2-2 | TRBV18 | 15 | TRBD1 | TGTGCCAGCAATAACCGGGACAGAGGCGGCGGGGAGCTGTTTTTT | CASNNRDRGGGELFF
. | TRBJ1-1 | TRBV7-2 | 15 | TRBD1 | TGTGCCAGCAGCTTAGCTGGGACAGGGAACACTGAAGCTTTCTTT | CASSLAGTGNTEAFF
once | TRBJ2-7 | TRBV7-9 | 15 | . | TGTGCCAGCAGGTGGGGGGGCTCCCCCTACTACGAGCAGTACTTC | CASRWGGSPYYEQYF
. | TRBJ2-3 | TRBV11-2 | 18 | TRBD2 | TGTGCCAGCAGCTTAGTCGCAGCGGGGGCCCTTAGCACAGATACGCAGTATTTT | CASSLVAAGALSTDTQYF
. | TRBJ1-1 | TRBV7-9 | 16 | . | TGTGCCAGCAGCTCAAGAGGGTTGGTTGTTTCCACTGAAGCTTTCTTT | CASSSRGLVVSTEAFF
few | TRBJ1-5 | TRBV14 | 13 | TRBD1 | TGTGCCAGCAGCCAGGCAGGGGGACAGCCCCAGCATTTT | CASSQAGGQPQHF
. | TRBJ1-1 | TRBV3-1/TRBV3-2 | 14 | TRBD1 | TGTGCCAGCAGCTTCAAGGACAGGGTCGCTGAAGCTTTCTTT | CASSFKDRVAEAFF
. | TRBJ2-1 | TRBV7-9 | 14 | TRBD2 | TGTGCCAGCGAGACTAGCGGGGGGTACAATGAGCAGTTCTTC | CASETSGGYNEQFF
few | TRBJ2-1 | TRBV20-1 | 11 | . | TGCAGTGCTAGCCAGTACAATGAGCAGTTCTTC | CSASQYNEQFF
. | TRBJ1-6 | TRBV12-5 | 15 | TRBD1 | TGTGCTAGTGGCAGGGACAGGGCAGGCAATTCACCCCTCCACTTT | CASGRDRAGNSPLHF
. | TRBJ1-2 | TRBV29-1 | 13 | . | TGCAGCGTAGCCAACCAGGGTTATAGCGGCTACACCTTC | CSVANQGYSGYTF
. | TRBJ1-6 | TRBV27 | 16 | . | TGTGCCAGCAGTTCTACCCCCCTCTCCTATAATTCACCCCTCCACTTT | CASSSTPLSYNSPLHF
once | TRBJ2-2 | TRBV6-6 | 16 | . | TGTGCCAGCAGCACTCCGACAGTTTCGAACACCGGGGAGCTGTTTTTT | CASSTPTVSNTGELFF
once | TRBJ1-2 | TRBV6-1 | 14 | TRBD1 | TGTGCCAGCAGCCAGGGACAGGGGATCTATGGCTACACCTTC | CASSQGQGIYGYTF
. | TRBJ1-1 | TRBV12-5 | 12 | . | TGTGCTAGTGGTTTGTACGGGGGGGTAGCTTTCTTT | CASGLYGGVAFF
. | TRBJ1-2 | TRBV5-1 | 17 | TRBD1 | TGCGCCAGCAGCTTTGGCCGGACAGGGGAACAGGGCTATGGCTACACCTTC | CASSFGRTGEQGYGYTF